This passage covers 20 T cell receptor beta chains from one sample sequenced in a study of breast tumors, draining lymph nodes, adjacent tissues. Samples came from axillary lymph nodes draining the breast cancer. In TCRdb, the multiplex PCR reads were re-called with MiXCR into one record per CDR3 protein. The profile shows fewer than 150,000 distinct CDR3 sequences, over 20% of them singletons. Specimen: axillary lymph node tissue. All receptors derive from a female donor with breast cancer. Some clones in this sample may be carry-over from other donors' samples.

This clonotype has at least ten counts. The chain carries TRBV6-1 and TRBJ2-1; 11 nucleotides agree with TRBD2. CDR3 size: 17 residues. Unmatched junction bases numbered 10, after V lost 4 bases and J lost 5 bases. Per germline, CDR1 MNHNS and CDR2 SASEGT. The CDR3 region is CASSGLAGNAYNNEQFF. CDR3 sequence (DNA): TGTGCCAGCAGTGGACTAGCGGGGAACGCTTACAACAATGAGCAGTTCTTC.

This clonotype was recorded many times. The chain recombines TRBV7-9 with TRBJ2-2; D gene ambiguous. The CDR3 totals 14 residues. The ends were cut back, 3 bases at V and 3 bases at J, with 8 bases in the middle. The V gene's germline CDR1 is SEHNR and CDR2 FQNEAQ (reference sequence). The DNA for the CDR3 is TGTGCCAGCAGCTTTGAAAGATACACCGGGGAGCTGTTTTTT. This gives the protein CASSFERYTGELFF.

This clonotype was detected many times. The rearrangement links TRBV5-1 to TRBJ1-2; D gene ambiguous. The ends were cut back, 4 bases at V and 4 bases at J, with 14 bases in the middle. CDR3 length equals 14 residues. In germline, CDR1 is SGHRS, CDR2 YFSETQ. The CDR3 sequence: CASSLGSSIYGYTF. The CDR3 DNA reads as TGCGCCAGCAGCCTGGGAAGCTCTATCTATGGCTACACCTTC.

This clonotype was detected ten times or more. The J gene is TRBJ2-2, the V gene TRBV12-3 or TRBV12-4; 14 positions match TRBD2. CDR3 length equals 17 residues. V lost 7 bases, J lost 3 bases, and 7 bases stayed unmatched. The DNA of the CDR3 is TGTGCCAGCACCGGGACTAGCGGGGGCGCGTACACCGGGGAGCTGTTTTTT. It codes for CASTGTSGGAYTGELFF.

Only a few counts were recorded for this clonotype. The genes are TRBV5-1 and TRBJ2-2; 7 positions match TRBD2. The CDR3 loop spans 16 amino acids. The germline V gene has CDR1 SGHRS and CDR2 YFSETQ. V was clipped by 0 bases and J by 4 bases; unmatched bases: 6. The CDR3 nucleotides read TGCGCCAGCAGCTTGGGGCCGGGACTACCCACCGGGGAGCTGTTTTTT. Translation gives CASSLGPGLPTGELFF.

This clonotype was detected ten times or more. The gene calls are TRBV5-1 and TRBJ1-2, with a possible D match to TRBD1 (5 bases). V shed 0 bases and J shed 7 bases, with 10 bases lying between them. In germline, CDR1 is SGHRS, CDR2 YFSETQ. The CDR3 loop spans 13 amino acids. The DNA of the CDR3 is TGCGCCAGCAGCTTGGCAGGGATCGGTGGCTACACCTTC. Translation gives CASSLAGIGGYTF.

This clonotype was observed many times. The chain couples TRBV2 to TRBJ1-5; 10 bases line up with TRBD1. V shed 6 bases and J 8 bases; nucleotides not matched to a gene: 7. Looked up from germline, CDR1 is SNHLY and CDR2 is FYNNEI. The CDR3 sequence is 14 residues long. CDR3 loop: CASRPGQGTEPQHF. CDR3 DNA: TGTGCCAGCAGGCCGGGACAGGGGACGGAGCCCCAGCATTTT. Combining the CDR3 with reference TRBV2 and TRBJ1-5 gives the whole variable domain EPEVTQTPSHQVTQMGQEVILRCVPISNHLYFYWYRQILGQKVEFLVSFYNNEISEKSEIFDDQFSVERPDGSNFTLKIRSTKLEDSAMYFCASRPGQGTEPQHFGDGTRLSIL.

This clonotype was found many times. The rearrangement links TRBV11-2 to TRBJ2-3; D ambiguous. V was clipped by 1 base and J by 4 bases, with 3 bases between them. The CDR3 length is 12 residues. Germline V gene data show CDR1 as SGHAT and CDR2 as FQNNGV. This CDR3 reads CASSLGADTQYF. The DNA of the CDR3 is TGTGCCAGCAGCTTAGGCGCAGATACGCAGTATTTT.

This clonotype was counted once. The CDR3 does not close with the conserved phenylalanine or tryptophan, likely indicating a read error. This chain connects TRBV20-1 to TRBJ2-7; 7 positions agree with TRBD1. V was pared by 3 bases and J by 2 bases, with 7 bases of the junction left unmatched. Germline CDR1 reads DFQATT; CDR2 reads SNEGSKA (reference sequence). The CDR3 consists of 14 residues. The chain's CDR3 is CSARHYRGTYEQYS. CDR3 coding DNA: TGCAGTGCTAGGCATTACAGGGGTACCTACGAGCAGTACTCC.

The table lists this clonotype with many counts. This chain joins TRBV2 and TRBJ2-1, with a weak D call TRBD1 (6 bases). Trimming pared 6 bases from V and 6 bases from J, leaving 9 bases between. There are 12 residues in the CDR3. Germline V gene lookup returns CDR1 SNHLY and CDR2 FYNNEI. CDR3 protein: CASSAGVNEQFF. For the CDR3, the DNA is TGTGCCAGCAGCGCAGGGGTCAATGAGCAGTTCTTC.

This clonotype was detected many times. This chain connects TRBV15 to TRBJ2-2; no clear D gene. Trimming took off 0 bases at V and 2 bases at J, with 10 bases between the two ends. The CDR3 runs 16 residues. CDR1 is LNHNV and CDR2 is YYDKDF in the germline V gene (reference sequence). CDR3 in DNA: TGTGCCACCAGCAGAGATGAAGGGTTTAACACCGGGGAGCTGTTTTTT. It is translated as CATSRDEGFNTGELFF.

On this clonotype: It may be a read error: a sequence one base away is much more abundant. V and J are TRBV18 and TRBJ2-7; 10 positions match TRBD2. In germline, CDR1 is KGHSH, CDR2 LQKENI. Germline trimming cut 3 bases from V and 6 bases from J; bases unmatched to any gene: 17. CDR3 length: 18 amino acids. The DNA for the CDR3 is TGTGCCAGCTCACCTGCTGAGGGGGTGCTAGCGGGAGTTCGCGAGCAGTACTTC. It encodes CASSPAEGVLAGVREQYF.

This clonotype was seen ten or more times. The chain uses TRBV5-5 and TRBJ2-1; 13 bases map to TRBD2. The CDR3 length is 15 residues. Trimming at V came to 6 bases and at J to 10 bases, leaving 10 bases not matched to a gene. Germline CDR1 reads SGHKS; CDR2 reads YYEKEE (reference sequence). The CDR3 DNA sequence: TGTGCCAGCAACCCCTCGGGACTAGCGGGGAAAGAGCAGTTCTTC. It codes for CASNPSGLAGKEQFF.

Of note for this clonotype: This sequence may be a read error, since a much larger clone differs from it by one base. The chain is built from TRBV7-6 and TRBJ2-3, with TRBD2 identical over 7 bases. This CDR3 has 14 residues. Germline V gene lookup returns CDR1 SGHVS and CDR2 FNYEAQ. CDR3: CASSRGGFTDTRYF. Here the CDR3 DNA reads TGTGCCAGCAGTAGGGGAGGGTTCACAGATACGCGGTATTTT.

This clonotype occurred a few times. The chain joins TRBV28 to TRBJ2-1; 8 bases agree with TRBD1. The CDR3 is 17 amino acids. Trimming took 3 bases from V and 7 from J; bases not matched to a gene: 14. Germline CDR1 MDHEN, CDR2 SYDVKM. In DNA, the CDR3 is TGTGCCAGCAGTTTCGCGGAGGAGACAGGGGTGGGTAATGAGCAGTTCTTC. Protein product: CASSFAEETGVGNEQFF. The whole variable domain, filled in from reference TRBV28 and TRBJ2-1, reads DVKVTQSSRYLVKRTGEKVFLECVQDMDHENMFWYRQDPGLGLRLIYFSYDVKMKEKGDIPEGYSVSREKKERFSLILESASTNQTSMYLCASSFAEETGVGNEQFFGPGTRLTVL.

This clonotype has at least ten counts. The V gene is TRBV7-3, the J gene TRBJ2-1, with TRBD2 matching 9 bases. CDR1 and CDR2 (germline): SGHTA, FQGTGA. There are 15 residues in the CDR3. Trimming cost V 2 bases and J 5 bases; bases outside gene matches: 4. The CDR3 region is CASSLRGRGNNEQFF. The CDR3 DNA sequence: TGTGCCAGCAGCTTACGCGGGAGGGGTAACAATGAGCAGTTCTTC.

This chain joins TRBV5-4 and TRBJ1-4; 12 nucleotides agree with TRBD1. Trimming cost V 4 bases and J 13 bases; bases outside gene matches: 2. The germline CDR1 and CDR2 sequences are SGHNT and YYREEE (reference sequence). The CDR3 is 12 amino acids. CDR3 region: CASSGDRGPLFF. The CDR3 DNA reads TGTGCCAGCAGCGGGGACAGGGGGCCACTGTTTTTT. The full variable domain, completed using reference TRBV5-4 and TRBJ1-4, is ETGVTQSPTHLIKTRGQQVTLRCSSQSGHNTVSWYQQALGQGPQFIFQYYREEENGRGNFPPRFSGLQFPNYSSELNVNALELDDSALYLCASSGDRGPLFFGSGTQLSVL.

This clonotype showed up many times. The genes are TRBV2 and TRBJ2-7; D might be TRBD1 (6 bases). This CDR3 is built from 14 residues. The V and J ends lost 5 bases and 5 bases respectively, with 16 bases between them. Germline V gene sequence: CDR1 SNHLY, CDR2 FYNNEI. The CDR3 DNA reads TGTGCCAGCAGTAGACAACAGGGTTCCCACGAGCAGTACTTC. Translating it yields CASSRQQGSHEQYF.

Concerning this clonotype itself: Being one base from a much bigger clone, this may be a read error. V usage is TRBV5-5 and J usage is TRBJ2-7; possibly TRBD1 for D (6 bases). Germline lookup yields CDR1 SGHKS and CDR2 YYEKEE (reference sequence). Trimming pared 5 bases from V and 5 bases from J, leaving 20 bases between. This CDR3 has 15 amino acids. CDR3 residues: CASSLEWGRGHEQYF. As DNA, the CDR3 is TGTGCCAGCAGTTTAGAGTGGGGCAGGGGCCACGAGCAGTACTTC.

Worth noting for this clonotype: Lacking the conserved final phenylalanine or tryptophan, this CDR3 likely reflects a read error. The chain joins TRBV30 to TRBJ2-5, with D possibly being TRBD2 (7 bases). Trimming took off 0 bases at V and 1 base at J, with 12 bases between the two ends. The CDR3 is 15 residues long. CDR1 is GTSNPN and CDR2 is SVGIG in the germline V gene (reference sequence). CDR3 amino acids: CAWSVYGGLQETQYL. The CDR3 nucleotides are TGTGCCTGGAGTGTTTACGGGGGGCTCCAAGAGACCCAGTACCTC.